This T cell receptor beta chain is drawn from a study of blood T cell repertoires in COVID-19. Study information: Acute and convalescent COVID-19 samples came from the United States, Italy and Spain. Sample material is recorded as cDNA or gDNA derived from T cells, B-cell-depleted T cells, or PBMCs.

In the original analysis: Using reference gene primer amplification, nucleated cell counts were estimated. Method: immunoSEQ multiplex PCR; TCRdb's copy keeps in-frame clones and lacks some. V, J and clone size derive from that table, while D and trimming were established from the DNA sequence. The table lists 200,000 or so clones, roughly 80% of them singletons. This CDR3 has 12 amino acids. Trimming pared 3 bases from V and 6 bases from J, leaving 9 bases between. Germline V gives CDR1 LGHNT, CDR2 FRNRAP. This clonotype originated in a man aged 60 to 75 with active or convalescent COVID-19. The source material was peripheral blood. The rearrangement joins TRBV12-5 to TRBJ2-7; D not resolved. CDR3 residues: CASGFPGSEQYF. Here the CDR3 DNA reads TGTGCTAGTGGTTTTCCCGGTTCCGAGCAGTACTTC. Filled out from reference TRBV12-5 and TRBJ2-7, the complete variable domain reads DARVTQTPRHKVTEMGQEVTMRCQPILGHNTVFWYRQTMMQGLELLAYFRNRAPLDDSGMPKDRFSAEMPDATLATLKIQPSEPRDSAVYFCASGFPGSEQYFGPGTRLTVT.